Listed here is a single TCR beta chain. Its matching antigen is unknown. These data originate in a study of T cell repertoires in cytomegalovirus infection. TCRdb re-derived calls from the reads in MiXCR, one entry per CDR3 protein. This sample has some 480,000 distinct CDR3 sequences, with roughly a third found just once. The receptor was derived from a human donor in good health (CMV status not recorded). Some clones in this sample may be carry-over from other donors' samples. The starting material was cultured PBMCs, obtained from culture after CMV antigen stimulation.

In nucleotides, the CDR3 is TGTGCCAGCAGTTCGGACAGGGTTGGCTACACCTTC. Protein product: CASSSDRVGYTF. The gene calls are TRBV28 and TRBJ1-2; TRBD1 agrees at 8 bases. J lost 7 bases, V lost 4 bases, and 2 bases had no gene match. The germline CDR1 and CDR2 sequences are MDHEN and SYDVKM. CDR3 length: 12 amino acids.